One sample yielded the 27 T cell receptor beta chains listed below, sequenced in a study of T cells in Graves' hyperthyroidism and ophthalmopathy. Using RNA transcripts as the source, TCR beta CDR3 regions were amplified. RT-PCR in the first round (using the HTBI primer set) targeted the TCR CDR3. Using its own MiXCR run on the multiplex PCR reads, TCRdb lists one record per CDR3 protein. The sample lists about 700,000 distinct CDR3 sequences; about 45% were seen once. The material sequenced was peripheral blood or thyroid tissue (not recorded which). The receptor source for this set is an adult man with Graves' disease, either hyperthyroidism or ophthalmopathy (not recorded which).

There are many counts of this clonotype. This chain joins TRBV7-2 and TRBJ2-7; D not resolved. The CDR3 consists of 14 residues. V was trimmed by 1 base and J by 4 bases, leaving 11 bases between them. CDR1 SGHTA and CDR2 FQGNSA come from the germline V gene. Here the CDR3 reads CASSLDSTRYEQYF. The CDR3 nucleotides are TGTGCCAGCAGCTTAGATTCTACCCGATACGAGCAGTACTTC. The variable domain in full, with the rest retrieved from reference TRBV7-2 and TRBJ2-7, is GAGVSQSPSNKVTEKGKDVELRCDPISGHTALYWYRQSLGQGLEFLIYFQGNSAPDKSGLPSDRFSAERTGGSVSTLTIQRTQQEDSAVYLCASSLDSTRYEQYFGPGTRLTVT.

Details on this clonotype: An end of the junction differs from the germline gene, which may be a read error. The chain joins TRBV6-5 to TRBJ2-7; 10 bases line up with TRBD2. CDR3 length: 17 residues. Germline V gives CDR1 MNHEY, CDR2 SVGAGI. Here the CDR3 reads CAISYSLLRLAGDEQYF. CDR3 DNA sequence: TGTGCCATCAGTTACTCGTTGTTGCGTCTAGCGGGAGACGAGCAGTACTTC.

This clonotype was seen more than once but under ten times. CDR3 residues: CASSLTATGYTF. For the CDR3, the DNA is TGTGCCAGCAGTCTGACAGCAACGGGCTACACCTTC. The V call is TRBV12-3 or TRBV12-4, the J call TRBJ1-2; maybe TRBD1 (5 bases). The CDR3 runs 12 residues. The V end lost 5 bases, the J end lost 8 bases, and 12 bases lay between the germline ends.

V and J are TRBV12-3 or TRBV12-4 and TRBJ1-2; D is perhaps TRBD1 (6 bases). The CDR3 runs to 13 residues. The V gene lost 4 bases and the J gene lost 7 bases, with 13 bases spanning the gap. CDR3: CASSYGGAIGYTF. CDR3 DNA: TGTGCCAGCAGTTATGGGGGGGCGATTGGCTACACCTTC.

The V gene is TRBV20-1, the J gene TRBJ2-7; the D is unclear. The germline V gene encodes CDR1 DFQATT and CDR2 SNEGSKA (reference sequence). V lost 6 bases to trimming and J lost 11 bases, with 8 bases between them. CDR3 length: 8 residues. In DNA form, the CDR3 reads TGCAGTGCCGGGCGGAAGTACTTC. It codes for CSAGRKYF.

J is TRBJ1-5 and V is TRBV12-5; D might be TRBD1 (5 bases). Trimming took off 7 bases at V and 1 base at J, with 8 bases between the two ends. Germline CDR1 LGHNT, CDR2 FRNRAP. CDR3 size: 13 residues. The CDR3 protein is CASDPGSNQPQHF. Written as DNA, the CDR3 is TGTGCTAGTGATCCAGGGAGCAATCAGCCCCAGCATTTT.

This chain joins TRBV6-5 and TRBJ2-7, with D possibly matching TRBD2 (5 bases). Germline assignment: CDR1 MNHEY and CDR2 SVGAGI. V was cut by 5 bases and J by 5 bases, with 13 bases left in between. This CDR3 is built from 13 residues. The CDR3 DNA reads as TGTGCCAGCAGTGACGGGGTAGGCGACGAGCAGTACTTC. This codes for CASSDGVGDEQYF.

Of note for this clonotype: Mismatch with germline at one junction end may stem from a read error. The V and J genes are TRBV12-3 or TRBV12-4 and TRBJ1-6, with a tentative D call TRBD1 (6 bases). The CDR3 covers 14 residues. CDR3 region: CASSLRGDNSLLHF. The CDR3, as DNA: TGTGCCAGCAGTTTAAGGGGGGATAATTCACTCCTCCACTTT.

The V and J genes are TRBV3-1 and TRBJ1-1; TRBD1 agrees at 7 bases. The V and J ends lost 3 bases and 6 bases, in that order; junction bases with no gene match: 4. The V gene's germline CDR1 is LGHDT and CDR2 YNNKEL (reference sequence). The CDR3 is made up of 13 amino acids. The DNA for the CDR3 is TGTGCCAGCAGCCAGAGACAGGGCGCTGAAGCTTTCTTT. Protein: CASSQRQGAEAFF.

The chain uses TRBV3-1 and TRBJ2-7; D gene unclear. V was clipped by 2 bases and J by 6 bases, with 5 bases between them. The CDR3 runs 11 residues. From germline, CDR1 is LGHDT and CDR2 YNNKEL (reference sequence). CDR3 region: CASSQIGEQYF. CDR3 sequence (DNA): TGTGCCAGCAGCCAAATAGGCGAGCAGTACTTC.

In its sample, this clonotype was seen a few times. The rearrangement uses TRBV20-1 and TRBJ2-5; 7 bases line up with TRBD2. Germline V gene lookup returns CDR1 DFQATT and CDR2 SNEGSKA (reference sequence). This CDR3 is built from 13 residues. V shed 6 bases, J shed 5 bases, and the junction held 9 bases outside the gene matches. DNA of the CDR3: TGCAGTGCGATCGACACTAGCGAGGAGACCCAGTACTTC. Its translation is CSAIDTSEETQYF.

This clonotype occurred a few times. The rearrangement joins TRBV7-9 to TRBJ1-4; no reliable D call. V dropped 4 bases and J dropped 8 bases, with 20 bases sitting between them. This CDR3 has 16 residues. CDR1 is SEHNR and CDR2 is FQNEAQ in the germline V gene (reference sequence). In nucleotides, the CDR3 is TGTGCCAGCAGCTCAGGCCATTACAATTCCGGGGAAAAACTGTTTTTT. Translated: CASSSGHYNSGEKLFF.

This clonotype was observed many times. V is TRBV12-3 or TRBV12-4 and J is TRBJ1-2; tentative D call: TRBD1 (5 bases). The CDR3 loop spans 12 amino acids. Between the trimmed V and J ends, which lost 2 bases and 7 bases, there was a span of 8 bases. CDR3 DNA sequence: TGTGCCAGCAGTTTACGGCAGGGTGGCTACACCTTC. Its translation is CASSLRQGGYTF.

The genes are TRBV2 and TRBJ1-6; D unclear. With 6 bases removed from V and 4 bases from J, the gap between germline ends came to 10 bases. The V gene's germline CDR1 is SNHLY and CDR2 FYNNEI. The CDR3 is 14 amino acids. CDR3 sequence: CASRPREYNSPLHF. The CDR3, as DNA: TGTGCCAGCAGGCCTCGGGAGTATAATTCACCCCTCCACTTT.

This clonotype has at least ten counts. V and J are TRBV24-1 and TRBJ1-5, with 8 positions matching TRBD1. The germline CDR1 and CDR2 sequences are KGHDR and SFDVKD. Trimming took 12 bases from V and 5 from J; bases not matched to a gene: 17. The CDR3 has 16 amino acids. CDR3 in amino acids: CALRTGPMEPDQPQHF. The DNA for the CDR3 is TGTGCCCTACGGACAGGGCCAATGGAGCCTGATCAGCCCCAGCATTTT.

The chain uses TRBV14 and TRBJ2-5, with D perhaps matching TRBD2 (5 bases). Trimming stripped 4 bases from V and 0 bases from J, with 15 bases between. This CDR3 contains 16 residues. The germline V gene has CDR1 SGHDN and CDR2 FVKESK. Here the CDR3 DNA reads TGTGCCAGCAGCCTAATTAAAGAGGGCAACCAAGAGACCCAGTACTTC. Protein: CASSLIKEGNQETQYF. The full variable domain, with the rest looked up from reference TRBV14 and TRBJ2-5, is EAGVTQFPSHSVIEKGQTVTLRCDPISGHDNLYWYRRVMGKEIKFLLHFVKESKQDESGMPNNRFLAERTGGTYSTLKVQPAELEDSGVYFCASSLIKEGNQETQYFGPGTRLLVL.

This clonotype occurred many times. The chain joins TRBV10-3 to TRBJ2-7, with TRBD2 matching over 9 bases. This CDR3 has 12 amino acids. CDR1 is ENHRY, CDR2 SYGVKD, per germline. The trim removed 10 bases at V and 6 bases at J, leaving 7 bases unmatched. The DNA for the CDR3 is TGTGCCACCGCTAGCGGGGACGGCGAGCAGTACTTC. Encoded protein: CATASGDGEQYF.

This clonotype was counted a single time. V is TRBV19 and J is TRBJ2-3; TRBD1 or TRBD2 may be the D gene (5 bases each). CDR3 length: 14 residues. The germline V and J ends were trimmed by 3 bases and 9 bases, with 16 bases remaining between them. Germline CDR1 is LNHDA and CDR2 is SQIVND (reference sequence). The CDR3 reads CASSMGDQPSTQYF. The CDR3 bases are TGTGCCAGTAGTATGGGGGACCAACCAAGCACGCAGTATTTT.

The genes are TRBV20-1 and TRBJ2-7; a possible D gene is TRBD1 (6 bases). V lost 3 bases and J 6 bases, leaving 9 bases between the germline ends. This CDR3 is 11 amino acids long. Germline V gene lookup returns CDR1 DFQATT and CDR2 SNEGSKA (reference sequence). CDR3 region: CSASFRGEQYF. CDR3 nucleotide sequence: TGCAGTGCTAGTTTCAGGGGCGAGCAGTACTTC.

About this clonotype itself: It is unclear where the CDR3 begins or ends on the DNA, so no DNA is shown, and the CDR3 is as TCRdb lists it. This chain links TRBV7-9 with TRBJ2-2; the table's D call, TRBD1, has no DNA check behind it. Germline V gives CDR1 SEHNR, CDR2 FQNEAQ (reference sequence). The CDR3 spans 14 residues, counting both ends. Here the CDR3 reads CASALGDGPGSCFF.

On this clonotype itself: One junction end disagrees with the germline gene, perhaps due to a read error. V gene TRBV12-3 or TRBV12-4 combines with J gene TRBJ2-5; 10 bases line up with TRBD1. The length of the CDR3 is 14 residues. CDR3 in DNA: TGTGCCATCAGTGAGCCGGACAGGGGGAAGACCCAGTACTTC. This gives the protein CAISEPDRGKTQYF.

This clonotype was seen ten or more times. The chain uses TRBV7-8 and TRBJ1-1; D is possibly TRBD1 (6 bases). CDR3 length: 16 residues. Germline V lookup: CDR1 SGHVS, CDR2 FQNEAQ. The germline V and J ends were trimmed by 8 bases and 0 bases, with 19 bases remaining between them. The DNA for the CDR3 is TGTGCCAGCTCCGCGGGCAGGGGTAAGCTGAACACTGAAGCTTTCTTT. It is translated as CASSAGRGKLNTEAFF.

The chain recombines TRBV5-1 with TRBJ1-3; 8 bases map to TRBD1. Germline lookup yields CDR1 SGHRS and CDR2 YFSETQ. Trimming cost V 4 bases and J 4 bases; bases outside gene matches: 10. This CDR3 is 16 amino acids long. CDR3 sequence reads: CASSNSGTGRGNTIYF. The CDR3 DNA reads as TGCGCCAGCAGCAACTCCGGGACAGGTAGAGGAAACACCATATATTTT. Drawing the rest from reference TRBV5-1 and TRBJ1-3, the complete variable domain is KAGVTQTPRYLIKTRGQQVTLSCSPISGHRSVSWYQQTPGQGLQFLFEYFSETQRNKGNFPGRFSGRQFSNSRSEMNVSTLELGDSALYLCASSNSGTGRGNTIYFGEGSWLTVV.

Worth noting for this clonotype: This sequence may be a read error, since a much larger clone differs from it by one base. This likely comes from a read error, as the CDR3 has no conserved phenylalanine or tryptophan at its end. The CDR3 region has the DNA TGCGCCAGCAGCTTAGCGGGAGTAAAGACCGGGGAGCTGTTTATT. Its translation: CASSLAGVKTGELFI. The rearrangement joins TRBV5-1 to TRBJ2-2, with 8 positions matching TRBD2. This CDR3 is 15 amino acids long. CDR1 and CDR2 from the germline V gene are SGHRS and YFSETQ. Germline trimming cut 2 bases from V and 5 bases from J; bases unmatched to any gene: 5.

This clonotype was picked up many times. V is TRBV24-1 and J is TRBJ1-4, with TRBD1 as a possible D gene (5 bases). Germline CDR1 reads KGHDR; CDR2 reads SFDVKD. The CDR3 sequence is 13 residues long. The germline V and J ends were trimmed by 5 bases and 6 bases, with 9 bases remaining between them. The CDR3 reads CATSGRVDEKLFF. CDR3 sequence (DNA): TGTGCCACCAGTGGCAGGGTGGATGAAAAACTGTTTTTT.

CDR3 bases: TGTGCCAGCAGCTTAACAGGCCCTCCTACAACTAATGAAAAACTGTTTTTT. Amino acids: CASSLTGPPTTNEKLFF. The chain recombines TRBV7-2 with TRBJ1-4, with D possibly being TRBD1 (5 bases). V was shortened by 2 bases and J by 0 bases, with 13 bases between the two germline ends. This CDR3 has 17 residues. The germline V gene encodes CDR1 SGHTA and CDR2 FQGNSA.

The chain carries TRBV10-2 and TRBJ1-1; D not certain. The CDR3 has 15 amino acids. V gave up 0 bases and J gave up 7 bases, with 15 bases separating them. Per the germline V gene, CDR1 is WSHSY and CDR2 is SAAADI. The CDR3 loop is CASSESKPGPLEAFF. In nucleotides, the CDR3 is TGCGCCAGCAGTGAGTCGAAGCCAGGACCTCTTGAAGCTTTCTTT.